This T cell receptor beta chain was recovered during a study of shared clonotypes between healthy human individuals. CDR3 length equals 15 residues. The V segment lost 6 bases and the J segment 8 bases; nucleotides outside the gene matches: 11. The germline V gene encodes CDR1 MNHEY and CDR2 SVGAGI. Study-level results: Limitation of the genetic and exposure-history diversity represented came from the few donors.

The authors' processing: Filtering differed since immunoSEQ provided only junctions, with no quality scores. Sequencing used immunoSEQ multiplex PCR; TCRdb keeps in-frame clones, though not all of them. The V and J calls and clone size are taken from that table; D and trimming were inferred from the DNA. The sample holds just over 2,000,000 clones, about 95% seen once. This clone has a single count. The antigen is undetermined. The naive CD8 population came from CD45RO-negative cells selected for CCR7, without terminally differentiated effector memory CD45RA+ cells. Nashville, Tennessee was home to all donors, each a Caucasian adult.

The V call is TRBV6-5, the J call TRBJ2-1, with TRBD1 matching over 9 bases. Sequenced sample: naive CD8+ T cells sorted from blood. The receptor's source is a man aged 18 to 30 in good health. The CDR3 reads CASRTGTGITHEQFF. The CDR3 DNA is TGTGCCAGCAGAACTGGGACAGGGATTACACATGAGCAGTTCTTC.